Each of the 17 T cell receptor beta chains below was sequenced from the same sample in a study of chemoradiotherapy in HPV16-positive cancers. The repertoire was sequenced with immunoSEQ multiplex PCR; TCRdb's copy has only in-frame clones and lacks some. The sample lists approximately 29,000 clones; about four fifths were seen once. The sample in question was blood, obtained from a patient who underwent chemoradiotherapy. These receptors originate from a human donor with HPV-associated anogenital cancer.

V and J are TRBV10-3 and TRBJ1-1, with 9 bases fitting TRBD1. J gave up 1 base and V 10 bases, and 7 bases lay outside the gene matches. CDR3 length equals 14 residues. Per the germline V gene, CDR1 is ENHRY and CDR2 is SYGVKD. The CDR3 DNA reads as TGTGCCACAAATACAGGGGGCGGGAACACTGAAGCTTTCTTT. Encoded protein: CATNTGGGNTEAFF.

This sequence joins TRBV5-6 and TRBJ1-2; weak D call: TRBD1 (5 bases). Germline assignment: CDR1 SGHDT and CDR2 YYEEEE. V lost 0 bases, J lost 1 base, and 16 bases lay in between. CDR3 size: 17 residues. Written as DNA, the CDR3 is TGTGCCAGCAGCTTGGGAGGGGTTCCTTATTATAACTATGGCTACACCTTC. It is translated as CASSLGGVPYYNYGYTF.

The CDR3, as DNA: TGTGCCAGCAGCTCCACAAACAGGGGGCGTAGTGAAGCTTTCTTT. This translates into CASSSTNRGRSEAFF. J is TRBJ1-1 and V is TRBV11-2; TRBD1 matches at 9 bases. The CDR3 spans 15 residues. With V trimmed by 4 bases and J by 7 bases, 10 bases remained unmatched. Germline CDR1 is SGHAT and CDR2 is FQNNGV.

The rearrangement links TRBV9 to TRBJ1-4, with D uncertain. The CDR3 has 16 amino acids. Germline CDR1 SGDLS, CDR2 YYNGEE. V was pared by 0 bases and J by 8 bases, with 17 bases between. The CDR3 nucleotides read TGTGCCAGCAGCGTAGTCCCCACCTTACGCACCGAAAAACTGTTTTTT. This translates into CASSVVPTLRTEKLFF.

CDR3 coding DNA: TGTGCCAGCAGTTTCTCCGGGACAGGGTCATATGGCTACACCTTC. Translation: CASSFSGTGSYGYTF. This chain uses TRBV27 with TRBJ1-2; 9 positions match TRBD1. V gave up 3 bases and J gave up 5 bases; unmatched junction bases: 7. This CDR3 region has 15 residues. Germline V lookup: CDR1 MNHEY, CDR2 SMNVEV (reference sequence).

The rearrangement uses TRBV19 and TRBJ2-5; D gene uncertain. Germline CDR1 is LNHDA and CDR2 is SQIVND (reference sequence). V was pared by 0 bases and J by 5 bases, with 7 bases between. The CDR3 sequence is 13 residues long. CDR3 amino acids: CASSIESAETQYF. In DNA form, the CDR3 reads TGTGCCAGTAGTATAGAGAGCGCGGAGACCCAGTACTTC. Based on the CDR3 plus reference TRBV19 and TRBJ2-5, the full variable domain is DGGITQSPKYLFRKEGQNVTLSCEQNLNHDAMYWYRQDPGQGLRLIYYSQIVNDFQKGDIAEGYSVSREKKESFPLTVTSAQKNPTAFYLCASSIESAETQYFGPGTRLLVL.

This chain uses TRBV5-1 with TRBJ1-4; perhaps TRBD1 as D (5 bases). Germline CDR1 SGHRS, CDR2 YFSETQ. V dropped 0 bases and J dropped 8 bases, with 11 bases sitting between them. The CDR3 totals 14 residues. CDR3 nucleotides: TGCGCCAGCAGCTTGGGGCAGGGCGGAGAAAAACTGTTTTTT. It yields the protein CASSLGQGGEKLFF.

The CDR3 loop is CASDGQGLNSPLHF. The CDR3 bases are TGTGCCAGCGATGGACAGGGACTTAATTCACCCCTCCACTTT. This chain links TRBV28 with TRBJ1-6, with 8 bases aligning to TRBD1. The J segment lost 6 bases and the V segment lost 8 bases, leaving 6 bases of the junction unmatched. The CDR3 covers 14 residues. Germline V gene data show CDR1 as MDHEN and CDR2 as SYDVKM.

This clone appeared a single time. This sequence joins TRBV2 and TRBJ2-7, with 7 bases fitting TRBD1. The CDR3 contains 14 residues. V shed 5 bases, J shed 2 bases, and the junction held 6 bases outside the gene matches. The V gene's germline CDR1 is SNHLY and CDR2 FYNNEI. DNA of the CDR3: TGTGCCAGCAGTACCCCGGGACAGCCCTACGAGCAGTACTTC. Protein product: CASSTPGQPYEQYF. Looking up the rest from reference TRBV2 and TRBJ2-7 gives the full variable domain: EPEVTQTPSHQVTQMGQEVILRCVPISNHLYFYWYRQILGQKVEFLVSFYNNEISEKSEIFDDQFSVERPDGSNFTLKIRSTKLEDSAMYFCASSTPGQPYEQYFGPGTRLTVT.

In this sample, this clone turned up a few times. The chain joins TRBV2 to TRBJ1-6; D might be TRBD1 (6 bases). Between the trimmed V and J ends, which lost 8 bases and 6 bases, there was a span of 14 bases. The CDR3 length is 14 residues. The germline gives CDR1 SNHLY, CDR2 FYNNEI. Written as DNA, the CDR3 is TGTGCCAGCTCACAGGGTATCGGTAATTCACCCCTCCACTTT. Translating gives CASSQGIGNSPLHF.

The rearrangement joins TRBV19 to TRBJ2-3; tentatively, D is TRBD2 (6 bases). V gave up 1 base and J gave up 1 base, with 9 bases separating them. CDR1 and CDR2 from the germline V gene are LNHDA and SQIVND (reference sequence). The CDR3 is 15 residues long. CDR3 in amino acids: CASSIAGARTDTQYF. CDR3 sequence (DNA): TGTGCCAGTAGTATAGCGGGAGCCCGCACAGATACGCAGTATTTT. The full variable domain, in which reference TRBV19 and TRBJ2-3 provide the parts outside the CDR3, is DGGITQSPKYLFRKEGQNVTLSCEQNLNHDAMYWYRQDPGQGLRLIYYSQIVNDFQKGDIAEGYSVSREKKESFPLTVTSAQKNPTAFYLCASSIAGARTDTQYFGPGTRLTVL.

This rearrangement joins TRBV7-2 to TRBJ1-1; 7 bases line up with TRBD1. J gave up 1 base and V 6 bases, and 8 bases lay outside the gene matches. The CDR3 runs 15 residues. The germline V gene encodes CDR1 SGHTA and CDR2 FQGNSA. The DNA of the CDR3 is TGTGCCAGCAGGAACAGGGGAGTTGGGAACACTGAAGCTTTCTTT. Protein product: CASRNRGVGNTEAFF.

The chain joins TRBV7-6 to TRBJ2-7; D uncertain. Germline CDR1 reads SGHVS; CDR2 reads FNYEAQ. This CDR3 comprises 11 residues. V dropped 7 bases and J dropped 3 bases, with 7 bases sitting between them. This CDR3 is CASKGGYEQYF. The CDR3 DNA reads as TGTGCCAGCAAAGGCGGCTACGAGCAGTACTTC.

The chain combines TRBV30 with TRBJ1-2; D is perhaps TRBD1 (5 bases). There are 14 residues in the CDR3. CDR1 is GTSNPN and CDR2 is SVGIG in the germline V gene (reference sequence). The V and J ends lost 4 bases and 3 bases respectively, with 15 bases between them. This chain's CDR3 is CAWKQGVYDYGYTF. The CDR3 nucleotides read TGTGCCTGGAAGCAGGGTGTCTATGACTATGGCTACACCTTC.

CDR3 sequence reads: CASSLSWGGTVYNEQFF. CDR3 bases: TGTGCCAGCAGTTTATCGTGGGGGGGGACCGTATACAATGAGCAGTTCTTC. This chain links TRBV27 with TRBJ2-1; 7 nucleotides agree with TRBD2. Germline CDR1 MNHEY, CDR2 SMNVEV (reference sequence). The CDR3 spans 17 residues. The J segment lost 4 bases and the V segment lost 0 bases, leaving 9 bases of the junction unmatched.

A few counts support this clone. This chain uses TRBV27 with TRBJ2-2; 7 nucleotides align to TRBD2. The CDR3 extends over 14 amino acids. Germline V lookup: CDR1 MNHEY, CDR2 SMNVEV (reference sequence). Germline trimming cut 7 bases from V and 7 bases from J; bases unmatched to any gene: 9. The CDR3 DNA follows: TGTGCCAGCAAGGCGGCGGGGGAAGGCGGGGAGCTGTTTTTT. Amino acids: CASKAAGEGGELFF.

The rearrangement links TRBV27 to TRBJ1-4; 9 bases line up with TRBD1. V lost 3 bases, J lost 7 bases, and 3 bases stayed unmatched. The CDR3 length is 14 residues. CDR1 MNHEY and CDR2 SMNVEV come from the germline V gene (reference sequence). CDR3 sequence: CASSFGGQGEKLFF. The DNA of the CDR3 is TGTGCCAGCAGTTTTGGGGGACAGGGTGAAAAACTGTTTTTT.